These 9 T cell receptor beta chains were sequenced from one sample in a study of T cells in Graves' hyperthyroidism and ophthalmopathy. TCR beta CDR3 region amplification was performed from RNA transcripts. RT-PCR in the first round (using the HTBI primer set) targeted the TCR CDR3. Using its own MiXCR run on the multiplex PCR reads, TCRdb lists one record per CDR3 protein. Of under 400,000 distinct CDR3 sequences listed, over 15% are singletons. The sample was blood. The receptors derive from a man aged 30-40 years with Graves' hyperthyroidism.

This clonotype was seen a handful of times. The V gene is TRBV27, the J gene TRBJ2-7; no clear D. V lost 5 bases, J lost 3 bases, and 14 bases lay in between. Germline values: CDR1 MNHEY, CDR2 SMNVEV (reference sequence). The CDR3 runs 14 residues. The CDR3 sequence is CASSPHGGNYEQYF. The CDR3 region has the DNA TGTGCCAGCAGTCCCCATGGCGGCAACTACGAGCAGTACTTC.

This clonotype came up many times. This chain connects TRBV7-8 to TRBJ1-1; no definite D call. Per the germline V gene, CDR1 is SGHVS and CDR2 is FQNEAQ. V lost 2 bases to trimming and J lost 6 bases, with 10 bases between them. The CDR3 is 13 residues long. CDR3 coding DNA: TGTGCCAGCAGCTTACGGATTGGTTCTGAAGCTTTCTTT. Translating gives CASSLRIGSEAFF.

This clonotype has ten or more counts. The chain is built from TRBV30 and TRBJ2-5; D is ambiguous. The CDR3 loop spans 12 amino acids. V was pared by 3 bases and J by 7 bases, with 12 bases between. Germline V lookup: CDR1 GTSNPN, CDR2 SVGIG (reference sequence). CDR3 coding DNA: TGTGCCTGGAGGTCACTCTTGGGGACCCAGTACTTC. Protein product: CAWRSLLGTQYF.

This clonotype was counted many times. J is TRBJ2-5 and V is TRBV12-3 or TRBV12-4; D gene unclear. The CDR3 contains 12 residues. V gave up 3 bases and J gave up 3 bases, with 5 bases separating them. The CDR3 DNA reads TGTGCCAGCAGTTTCCGGGAAGAGACCCAGTACTTC. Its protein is CASSFREETQYF.

The CDR3, as DNA: TGTGCCAGCAGTTCCAACTGGGGACAATCCTCCTACGAGCAGTACTTC. Its protein is CASSSNWGQSSYEQYF. The chain has TRBV28 and TRBJ2-7, with D maybe TRBD1 (6 bases). V was pared by 4 bases and J by 0 bases, with 16 bases between. The CDR3 runs to 16 residues. Germline assignment: CDR1 MDHEN and CDR2 SYDVKM.

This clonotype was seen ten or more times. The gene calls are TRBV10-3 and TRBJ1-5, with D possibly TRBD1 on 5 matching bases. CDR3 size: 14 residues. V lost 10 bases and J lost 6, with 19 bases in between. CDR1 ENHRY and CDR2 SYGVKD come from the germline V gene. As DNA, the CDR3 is TGTGCCACTCCCGGGTGGTGGGGGATTCAGCCCCAGCATTTT. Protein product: CATPGWWGIQPQHF.

CDR3 residues: CATSITDTQYF. CDR3 nucleotide sequence: TGTGCCACCAGTATAACAGATACGCAGTATTTT. V gene TRBV24-1 combines with J gene TRBJ2-3, with D uncertain. This CDR3 has 11 amino acids. V dropped 6 bases and J dropped 3 bases, with 3 bases sitting between them. Germline V lookup: CDR1 KGHDR, CDR2 SFDVKD.

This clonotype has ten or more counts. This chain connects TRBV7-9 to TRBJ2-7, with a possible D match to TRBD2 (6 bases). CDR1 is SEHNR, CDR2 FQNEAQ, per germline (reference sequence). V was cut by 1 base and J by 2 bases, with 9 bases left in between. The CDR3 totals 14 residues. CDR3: CASSLETGAYEQYF. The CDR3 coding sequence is TGTGCCAGCAGCTTAGAAACGGGAGCCTACGAGCAGTACTTC.

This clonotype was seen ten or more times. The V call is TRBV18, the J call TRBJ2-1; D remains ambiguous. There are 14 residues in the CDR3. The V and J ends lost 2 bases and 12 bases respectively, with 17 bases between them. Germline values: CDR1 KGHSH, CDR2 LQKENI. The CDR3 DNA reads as TGTGCCAGCTCACCATCAGCCCAAGAAGGTGGGCAGTTCTTC. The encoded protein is CASSPSAQEGGQFF. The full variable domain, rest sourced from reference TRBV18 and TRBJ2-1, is NAGVMQNPRHLVRRRGQEARLRCSPMKGHSHVYWYRQLPEEGLKFMVYLQKENIIDESGMPKERFSAEFPKEGPSILRIQQVVRGDSAAYFCASSPSAQEGGQFFGPGTRLTVL.